What follows describes a single T cell receptor beta chain. Libraries were prepared by immunoSEQ multiplex PCR; TCRdb keeps only in-frame clonotypes and omits some of them. The repertoire holds fewer than 400,000 clones, approximately 67% seen once, with 6% to 6.5% in the top ten. This sample is part of a study of cytotoxic CD8 clonotypes in ibrutinib-treated CLL. Sample: PBMCs, taken after 36 months of ibrutinib treatment. This receptor was obtained from a human donor with chronic lymphocytic leukemia.

The DNA of the CDR3 is TGTGCCAGCAGCTTAGTGACAGCGAGCACAGATACGCAGTATTTT. Protein sequence: CASSLVTASTDTQYF. The gene calls are TRBV13 and TRBJ2-3; possible D gene TRBD1, 5 bases. Germline V lookup: CDR1 PRHDT, CDR2 FYEKMQ (reference sequence). This CDR3 region has 15 residues. The germline V and J ends were trimmed by 1 base and 0 bases, with 8 bases remaining between them.